This T cell receptor beta chain was obtained from a study of cytomegalovirus exposure and HLA in healthy donors. About the research overall: Roughly 179 million T cells yielded around 100 million unique TCR beta sequences, as an earlier analysis found. An early data release held some 85 million unique TCRs from HLA-typed donors.

The germline V gene encodes CDR1 SGHKS and CDR2 YYEKEE (reference sequence). Trimming cost V 7 bases and J 8 bases, with 18 bases left between them. The CDR3 contains 14 residues. Whole-study results and caveats: Most likely, a cluster of highly shared sequence variants arose as a sequencing artifact.

A few counts support this clone. The antigen is unknown. Researchers ran the PCR with 60 Vbeta and 13 Jbeta primers. Repertoires were generated with immunoSEQ multiplex PCR, while TCRdb's copy carries only in-frame clones and drops some. The sample contains 79,000 or so clones, under 85% of which appear only once. The sequence derives from a woman aged 40 to 50 in good health and CMV-seropositive. This chain links TRBV5-5 with TRBJ1-4, with unresolved D. The sequencing sample was made of PBMCs. The CDR3 spells CASSQQLSREKLFF. The DNA of the CDR3 is TGTGCCAGCTCCCAACAGCTGAGTCGGGAAAAACTGTTTTTT.